This T cell receptor (beta chain) was recovered during a study of CD8 T cells in ankylosing spondylitis. TCR beta libraries were made by quantitative 5'-RACE with molecular barcodes. TCRdb re-analysed the 5' RACE reads in MiXCR, keeping a single row per CDR3 protein. The table lists over 60,000 distinct CDR3 sequences, 5.3% of them singletons. This clonotype was seen ten or more times. This CDR3 has 14 amino acids. The trim removed 3 bases at V and 3 bases at J, leaving 1 base unmatched. The V gene's germline CDR1 is ENHRY and CDR2 SYGVKD. Sequencing used blood, either unsorted or a sorted T cell fraction (not recorded which). The chain links TRBV10-3 to TRBJ2-3; 9 bases align to TRBD1. The TCR sequence derives from a male donor with ankylosing spondylitis or in good health (not recorded which). This CDR3 reads CAISDGTGTDTQYF. The CDR3 DNA sequence: TGTGCCATCAGTGATGGGACAGGGACAGATACGCAGTATTTT.